The following is a T cell receptor beta chain sequence with its context. The source of the sample is a study of T cell changes during pregnancy in multiple sclerosis. The V and J ends lost 5 bases and 1 base, in that order; junction bases with no gene match: 6. CDR3 length: 15 residues. The germline V gene encodes CDR1 SGHTA and CDR2 FQGNSA. Sequenced by immunoSEQ multiplex PCR; TCRdb stores in-frame clones only, minus some. The data hold fewer than 90,000 clones, with over 85% observed a single time. This clonotype originated in a female donor with multiple sclerosis, enrolled in a pregnancy study. The chain couples TRBV7-2 to TRBJ1-1, with 8 bases fitting TRBD1. Material: peripheral blood, obtained in the first trimester of pregnancy. The DNA for the CDR3 is TGTGCCAGCAGCCCGAGACAGGGGTGGAACACTGAAGCTTTCTTT. Translation: CASSPRQGWNTEAFF.